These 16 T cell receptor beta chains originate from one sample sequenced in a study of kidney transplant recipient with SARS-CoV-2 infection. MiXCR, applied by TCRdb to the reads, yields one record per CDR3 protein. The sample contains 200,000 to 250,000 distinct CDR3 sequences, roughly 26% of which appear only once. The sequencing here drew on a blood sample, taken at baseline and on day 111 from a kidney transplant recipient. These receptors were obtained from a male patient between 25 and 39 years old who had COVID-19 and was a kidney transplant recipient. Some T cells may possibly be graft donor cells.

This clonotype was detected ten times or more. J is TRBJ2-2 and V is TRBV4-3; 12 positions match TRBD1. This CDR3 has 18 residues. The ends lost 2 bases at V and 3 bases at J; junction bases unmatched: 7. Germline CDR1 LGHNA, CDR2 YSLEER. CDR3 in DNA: TGCGCCAGCAGCCAACTGGGGACAGGGGGCGCGGACACCGGGGAGCTGTTTTTT. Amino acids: CASSQLGTGGADTGELFF.

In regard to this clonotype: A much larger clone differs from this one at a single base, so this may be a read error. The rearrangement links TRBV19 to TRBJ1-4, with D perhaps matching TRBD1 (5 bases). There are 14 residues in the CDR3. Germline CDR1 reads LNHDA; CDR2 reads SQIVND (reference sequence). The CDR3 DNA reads TGTGCCAATAGTATGGGGGGGACCAATGAAAAACTGTTTTTT. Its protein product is CANSMGGTNEKLFF.

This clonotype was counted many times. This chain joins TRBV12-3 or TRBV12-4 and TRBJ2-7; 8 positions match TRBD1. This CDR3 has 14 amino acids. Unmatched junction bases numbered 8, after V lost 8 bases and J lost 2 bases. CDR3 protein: CASGGTGTPYEQYF. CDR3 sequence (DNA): TGTGCCAGCGGCGGGACAGGAACTCCCTACGAGCAGTACTTC.

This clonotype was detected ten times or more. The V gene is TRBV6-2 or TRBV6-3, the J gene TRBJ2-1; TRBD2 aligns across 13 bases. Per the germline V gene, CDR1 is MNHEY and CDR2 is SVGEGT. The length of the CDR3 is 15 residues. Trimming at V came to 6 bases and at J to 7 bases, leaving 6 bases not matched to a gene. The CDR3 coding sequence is TGTGCCAGCAGAGGGACTAGCGGGGTTGAGAATGAGCAGTTCTTC. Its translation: CASRGTSGVENEQFF.

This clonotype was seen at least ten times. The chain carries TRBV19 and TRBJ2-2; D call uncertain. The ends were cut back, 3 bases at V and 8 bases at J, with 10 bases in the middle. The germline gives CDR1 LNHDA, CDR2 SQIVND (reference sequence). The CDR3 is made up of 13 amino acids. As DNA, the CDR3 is TGTGCCAGTAGTATTCGGACGGATGGGGAGCTGTTTTTT. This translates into CASSIRTDGELFF.

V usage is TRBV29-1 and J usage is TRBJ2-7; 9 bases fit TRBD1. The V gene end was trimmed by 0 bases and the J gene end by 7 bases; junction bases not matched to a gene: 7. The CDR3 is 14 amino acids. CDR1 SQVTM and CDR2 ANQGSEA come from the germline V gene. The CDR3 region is CSVEDQGQGWEQYF. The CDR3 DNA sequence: TGCAGCGTTGAAGATCAGGGACAGGGCTGGGAGCAGTACTTC.

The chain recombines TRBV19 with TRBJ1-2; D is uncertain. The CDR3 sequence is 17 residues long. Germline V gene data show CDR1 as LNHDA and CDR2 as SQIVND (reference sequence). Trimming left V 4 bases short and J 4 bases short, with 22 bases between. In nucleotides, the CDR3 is TGTGCCAGTAGTAAACGGACGACAAATCGAAAGGCCTATGGCTACACCTTC. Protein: CASSKRTTNRKAYGYTF.

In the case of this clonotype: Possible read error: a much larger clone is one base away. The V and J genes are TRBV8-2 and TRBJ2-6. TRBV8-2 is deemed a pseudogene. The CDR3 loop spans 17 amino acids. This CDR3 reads CGTRARITQGRANVLTF. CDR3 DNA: TGTGGCACCAGAGCAAGGATAACACAAGGTCGGGCCAACGTCCTGACTTTC.

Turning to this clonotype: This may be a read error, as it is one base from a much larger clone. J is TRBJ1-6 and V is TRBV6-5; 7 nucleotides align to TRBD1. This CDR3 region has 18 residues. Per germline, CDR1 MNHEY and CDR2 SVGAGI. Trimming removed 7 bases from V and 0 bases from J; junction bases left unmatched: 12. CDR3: CASNETGFGSSYNSPLHF. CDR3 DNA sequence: TGTGCCAGCAATGAGACAGGGTTCGGGAGCTCCTATAATTCACCCCTCCACTTT.

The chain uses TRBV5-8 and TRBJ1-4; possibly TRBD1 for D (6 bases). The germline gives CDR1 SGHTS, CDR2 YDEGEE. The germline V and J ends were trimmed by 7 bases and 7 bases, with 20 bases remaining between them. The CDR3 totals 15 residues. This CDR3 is CASAFEGGGGEKLFF. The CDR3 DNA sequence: TGTGCCAGCGCCTTTGAGGGGGGCGGAGGTGAAAAACTGTTTTTT.

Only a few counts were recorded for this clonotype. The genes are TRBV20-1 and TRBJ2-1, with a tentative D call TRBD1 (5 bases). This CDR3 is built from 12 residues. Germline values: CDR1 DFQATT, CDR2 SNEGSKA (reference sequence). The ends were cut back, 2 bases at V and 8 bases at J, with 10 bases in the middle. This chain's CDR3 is CSARRTNHEQFF. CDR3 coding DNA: TGCAGTGCTAGAAGGACAAACCATGAGCAGTTCTTC.

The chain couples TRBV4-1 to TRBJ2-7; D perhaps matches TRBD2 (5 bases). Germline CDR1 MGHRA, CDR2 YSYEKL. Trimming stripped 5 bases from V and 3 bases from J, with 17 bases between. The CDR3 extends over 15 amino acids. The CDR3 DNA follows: TGCGCCAGCAGCTCCTTTGGAGGACCTGGCTACGAGCAGTACTTC. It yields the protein CASSSFGGPGYEQYF.

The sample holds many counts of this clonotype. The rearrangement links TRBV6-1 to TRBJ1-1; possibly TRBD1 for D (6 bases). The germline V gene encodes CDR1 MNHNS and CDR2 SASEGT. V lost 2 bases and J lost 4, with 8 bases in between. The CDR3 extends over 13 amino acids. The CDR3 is CASSERGATEAFF. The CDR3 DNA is TGTGCCAGCAGTGAAAGGGGGGCCACTGAAGCTTTCTTT.

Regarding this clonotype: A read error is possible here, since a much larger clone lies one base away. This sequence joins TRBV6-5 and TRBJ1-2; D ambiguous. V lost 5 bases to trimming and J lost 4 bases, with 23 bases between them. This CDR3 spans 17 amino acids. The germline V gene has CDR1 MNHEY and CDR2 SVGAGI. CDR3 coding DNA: TGTGCCAGCAGTATAAGCAAGAAATGTAGAAAGACCTATGGCTACACCTTC. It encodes CASSISKKCRKTYGYTF.

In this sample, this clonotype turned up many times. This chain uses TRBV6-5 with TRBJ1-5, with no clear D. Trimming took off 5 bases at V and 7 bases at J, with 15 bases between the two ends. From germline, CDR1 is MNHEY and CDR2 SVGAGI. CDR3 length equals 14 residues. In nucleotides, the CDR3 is TGTGCCAGCAGTGAGGCGAGGACTCAGCAGCCCCAGCATTTT. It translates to CASSEARTQQPQHF.

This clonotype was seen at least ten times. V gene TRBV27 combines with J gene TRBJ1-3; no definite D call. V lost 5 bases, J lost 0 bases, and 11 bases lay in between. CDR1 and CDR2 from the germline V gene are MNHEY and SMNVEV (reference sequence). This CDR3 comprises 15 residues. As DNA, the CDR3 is TGTGCCAGCAGTCGAACAGTTAGCTCTGGAAACACCATATATTTT. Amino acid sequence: CASSRTVSSGNTIYF.